Shown below are 18 T cell receptor beta chains from a single sample sequenced in a study of blood T cell repertoires in COVID-19. Profiling relied on immunoSEQ multiplex PCR, and the TCRdb table lists in-frame clones only, not all of them. The data show about 59,000 clones, about nine tenths seen once. Material: peripheral blood. These receptors all stem from a man older than 75 with acute or convalescent COVID-19.

The chain recombines TRBV15 with TRBJ2-1; TRBD2 matches at 9 bases. With 1 base clipped from V and 9 bases from J, the junction kept 4 bases outside the gene matches. The CDR3 runs to 14 residues. In germline, CDR1 is LNHNV, CDR2 YYDKDF (reference sequence). CDR3 amino acids: CATSRVQRGAEQFF. CDR3 DNA: TGTGCCACCAGCAGAGTTCAGCGGGGGGCTGAGCAGTTCTTC.

The genes are TRBV21-1 and TRBJ1-4; TRBD1 is the table's D call and was not checked against the DNA. TRBV21-1 is termed a pseudogene. This CDR3 contains 15 residues. The CDR3 sequence is CASSKRDQGGEKLFF. CDR3 nucleotides: TGTGCCAGCAGCAAAAGAGATCAGGGGGGTGAAAAACTGTTTTTT.

The DNA of the CDR3 is TGTGCGACGGGACAGGGGGCGCAGGAGACCCAGTACTTC. It encodes CATGQGAQETQYF. The rearrangement links TRBV30 to TRBJ2-5, with TRBD1 matching 12 bases. This CDR3 region has 13 residues. CDR1 is GTSNPN, CDR2 SVGIG, per germline (reference sequence).

The rearrangement links TRBV7-8 to TRBJ1-4, with 8 bases identical to TRBD1. The V segment lost 4 bases and the J segment 8 bases; nucleotides outside the gene matches: 9. Per germline, CDR1 SGHVS and CDR2 FQNEAQ. The CDR3 totals 15 residues. CDR3 region: CASSSRTGYGEKLFF. CDR3 sequence (DNA): TGTGCCAGCAGCTCCCGGACAGGGTATGGCGAAAAACTGTTTTTT.

The rearrangement links TRBV19 to TRBJ1-6; 8 bases align to TRBD1. The CDR3 length is 14 residues. J lost 8 bases, V lost 5 bases, and 5 bases had no gene match. CDR1 LNHDA and CDR2 SQIVND come from the germline V gene (reference sequence). CDR3 coding DNA: TGTGCCAGTAGTTTGACAGGGGAATATTCACCCCTCCACTTT. Protein product: CASSLTGEYSPLHF.

This clone came up once. The chain has TRBV3-1 (or the pseudogene TRBV3-2) and TRBJ2-1, with 7 positions matching TRBD2. The J segment lost 13 bases and the V segment lost 3 bases, leaving 6 bases of the junction unmatched. Germline CDR1 and CDR2: LGHDT and YNNKEL (reference sequence). There are 12 residues in the CDR3. As DNA, the CDR3 is TGTGCCAGCAGCCAGTTCCGGGACTATCAGTTCTTC. Its translation is CASSQFRDYQFF.

The V and J genes are TRBV5-6 and TRBJ2-1, with 12 bases fitting TRBD2. CDR1 is SGHDT and CDR2 is YYEEEE in the germline V gene. The CDR3 extends over 17 amino acids. Trimming at V came to 1 base and at J to 8 bases, leaving 10 bases not matched to a gene. CDR3 nucleotide sequence: TGTGCCAGCAGCTTGAGGGCTAGCGGGGGGGCCAGAGATGAGCAGTTCTTC. The encoded protein is CASSLRASGGARDEQFF.

The V and J genes are TRBV14 and TRBJ1-6, with D uncertain. The CDR3 runs 15 residues. V shed 1 base and J shed 6 bases, with 10 bases lying between them. Germline CDR1 SGHDN, CDR2 FVKESK. CDR3 in amino acids: CASSQAGLPNSPLHF. The CDR3 DNA is TGTGCCAGCAGCCAAGCGGGTCTTCCTAATTCACCCCTCCACTTT. Full variable domain (missing parts from reference TRBV14 and TRBJ1-6): EAGVTQFPSHSVIEKGQTVTLRCDPISGHDNLYWYRRVMGKEIKFLLHFVKESKQDESGMPNNRFLAERTGGTYSTLKVQPAELEDSGVYFCASSQAGLPNSPLHFGNGTRLTVT.

This clone was counted a single time. The rearrangement uses TRBV19 and TRBJ1-4, with TRBD1 as a possible D gene (5 bases). Germline lookup yields CDR1 LNHDA and CDR2 SQIVND (reference sequence). V was pared by 4 bases and J by 0 bases, with 6 bases between. The CDR3 consists of 14 residues. Here the CDR3 reads CASSKQATNEKLFF. The CDR3 region has the DNA TGTGCCAGTAGTAAACAGGCAACTAATGAAAAACTGTTTTTT. The variable domain in full, completed from reference TRBV19 and TRBJ1-4, reads DGGITQSPKYLFRKEGQNVTLSCEQNLNHDAMYWYRQDPGQGLRLIYYSQIVNDFQKGDIAEGYSVSREKKESFPLTVTSAQKNPTAFYLCASSKQATNEKLFFGSGTQLSVL.

The chain couples TRBV5-1 to TRBJ2-1; D is undetermined. V lost 0 bases and J lost 10, with 17 bases in between. CDR3 size: 15 residues. Germline CDR1 is SGHRS and CDR2 is YFSETQ. CDR3 loop: CASSLVGRLDSEQFF. DNA for the CDR3: TGCGCCAGCAGCTTGGTCGGTCGGCTCGATAGCGAGCAGTTCTTC.

The J gene is TRBJ2-1, the V gene TRBV10-3; 9 bases agree with TRBD2. The CDR3 has 15 amino acids. Germline loops: CDR1 ENHRY, CDR2 SYGVKD. Losses at the gene ends were 5 bases for V and 5 bases for J; bases not matched to a gene: 7. The CDR3 protein is CAISPLAGVNNEQFF. CDR3 coding DNA: TGTGCCATCAGTCCGTTAGCGGGGGTTAACAATGAGCAGTTCTTC.

The CDR3 sequence is CASRPDRVGANVLTF. CDR3 nucleotides: TGTGCCAGCAGACCTGACAGGGTTGGGGCCAACGTCCTGACTTTC. V usage is TRBV11-2 and J usage is TRBJ2-6; 7 bases are a match to TRBD1. V was pared by 6 bases and J by 3 bases, with 5 bases of the junction left unmatched. CDR1 and CDR2 (germline): SGHAT, FQNNGV. The CDR3 runs to 15 residues.

This clone has more than one count but fewer than ten. This chain connects TRBV5-4 to TRBJ2-5; 9 nucleotides match TRBD2. The J segment lost 5 bases and the V segment lost 4 bases, leaving 9 bases of the junction unmatched. The CDR3 totals 15 residues. The V gene's germline CDR1 is SGHNT and CDR2 YYREEE (reference sequence). The DNA of the CDR3 is TGTGCCAGCAGCCGGCGGGGGGGGCGAGGTGAGACCCAGTACTTC. Translation: CASSRRGGRGETQYF.

The chain carries TRBV2 and TRBJ1-1; D gene unclear. With 8 bases removed from V and 1 base from J, the gap between germline ends came to 8 bases. The CDR3 is 12 amino acids. Germline CDR1 reads SNHLY; CDR2 reads FYNNEI. The CDR3 nucleotides read TGTGCCAGCGGGAGGCCGAACACTGAAGCTTTCTTT. It encodes CASGRPNTEAFF.

The chain recombines TRBV5-4 with TRBJ1-1; D is uncertain. Germline V gene sequence: CDR1 SGHNT, CDR2 YYREEE (reference sequence). V was clipped by 2 bases and J by 0 bases, with 14 bases between them. The CDR3 runs 16 residues. The CDR3 protein is CASSFPLAGLNTEAFF. The DNA of the CDR3 is TGTGCCAGCAGCTTCCCTCTGGCGGGGTTGAACACTGAAGCTTTCTTT.

This sequence joins TRBV7-9 and TRBJ2-7, with TRBD1 identical over 7 bases. The CDR3 is made up of 15 amino acids. Losses at the gene ends were 5 bases for V and 3 bases for J; bases not matched to a gene: 10. CDR1 SEHNR and CDR2 FQNEAQ come from the germline V gene (reference sequence). The CDR3 nucleotides are TGTGCCAGCAGCCCGTATGGGGGACAGTTCTACGAGCAGTACTTC. Amino acid sequence: CASSPYGGQFYEQYF.

The chain has TRBV6-6 and TRBJ1-5, with TRBD1 matching 12 bases. The CDR3 is 16 residues long. Germline V lookup: CDR1 MNHNY, CDR2 SVGAGI (reference sequence). With 5 bases clipped from V and 9 bases from J, the junction kept 11 bases outside the gene matches. In nucleotides, the CDR3 is TGTGCCAGCAGTAAACGGGAGGGGACAGGGGGCCGGCCCCAGCATTTT. Protein: CASSKREGTGGRPQHF.

The J gene is TRBJ2-2, the V gene TRBV24-1; TRBD2 might be the D (5 bases). Germline V gene sequence: CDR1 KGHDR, CDR2 SFDVKD. V gave up 5 bases and J gave up 7 bases, with 10 bases separating them. The CDR3 has 13 amino acids. The CDR3 reads CATSAGGGGELFF. The CDR3 coding sequence is TGTGCCACCAGTGCAGGAGGCGGCGGGGAGCTGTTTTTT.